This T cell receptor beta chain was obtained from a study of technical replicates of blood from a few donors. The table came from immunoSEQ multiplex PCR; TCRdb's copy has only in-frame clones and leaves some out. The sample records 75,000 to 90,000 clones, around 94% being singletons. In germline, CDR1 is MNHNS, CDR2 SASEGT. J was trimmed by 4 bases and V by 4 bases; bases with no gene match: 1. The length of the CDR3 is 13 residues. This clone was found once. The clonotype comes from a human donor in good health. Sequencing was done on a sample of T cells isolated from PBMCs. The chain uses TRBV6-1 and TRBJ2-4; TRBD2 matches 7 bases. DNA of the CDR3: TGTGCCAGCAGTGGTAGCGGGAAAAACATTCAGTACTTC. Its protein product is CASSGSGKNIQYF.